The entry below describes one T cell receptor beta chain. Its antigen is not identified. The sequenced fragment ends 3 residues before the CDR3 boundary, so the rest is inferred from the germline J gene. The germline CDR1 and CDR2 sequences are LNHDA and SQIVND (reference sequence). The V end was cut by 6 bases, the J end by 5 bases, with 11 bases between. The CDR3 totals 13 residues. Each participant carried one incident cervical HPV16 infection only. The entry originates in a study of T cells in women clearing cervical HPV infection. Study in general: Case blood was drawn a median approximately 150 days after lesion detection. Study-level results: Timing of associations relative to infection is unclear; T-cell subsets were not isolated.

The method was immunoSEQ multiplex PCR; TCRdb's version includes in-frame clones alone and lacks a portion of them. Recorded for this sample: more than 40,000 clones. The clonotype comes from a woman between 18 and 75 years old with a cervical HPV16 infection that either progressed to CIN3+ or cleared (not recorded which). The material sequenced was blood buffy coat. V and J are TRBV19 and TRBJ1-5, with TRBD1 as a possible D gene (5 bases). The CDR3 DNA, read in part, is TGTGCCAGTAGCGGACAAGGGTATCAGCCC. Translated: CASSGQGYQP. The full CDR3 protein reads CASSGQGYQPQHF.